The rows below give T cell receptor beta chains drawn from one sample of a study of PD-L1 blockade in urothelial cancer. Using immunoSEQ multiplex PCR, the repertoire was profiled, and TCRdb retains in-frame clones only, with some absent. The sample contains around 80,000 clones, approximately 90% of which appear only once. Sequencing was performed on PBMCs, taken around atezolizumab (anti-PD-L1) treatment. The receptors stem from a woman over 75 with urothelial cancer. CDR3s include the opening cysteine and the closing phenylalanine or tryptophan. A D gene is named only where the DNA matches it firmly. Rows give clone size only sometimes, using once, few, many, or a class for an expanded clone.

V,size,J,D,DNA,CDR3
TRBV14,few,TRBJ1-1,-,TGTGCCAGCAGCCAAGTGAGCAGGGTGCATGTTGAAGCTTTCTTT,CASSQVSRVHVEAFF
TRBV29-1,-,TRBJ1-2,-,TGCAGCGTTAATACAGGGACAAACTATGGCTACACCTTC,CSVNTGTNYGYTF
TRBV5-5,-,TRBJ2-5,TRBD2,TGTGCCAGCAGCTTGGCTAGCGGGAGAGGGTCGCGGGAGGAGACCCAGTACTTC,CASSLASGRGSREETQYF
TRBV30,-,TRBJ2-3,-,TGTGCCTGGAGTCCGGTCTCGTTGGCAGATACGCAGTATTTT,CAWSPVSLADTQYF
TRBV6-1,-,TRBJ1-5,-,TGTGCCAGCGCGGGGGGTGTGGATAGCAATCAGCCCCAGCATTTT,CASAGGVDSNQPQHF
TRBV4-2,few,TRBJ1-5,-,TGTGCCAGCAGCCAAGGGGGCACTAGCAATCAGCCCCAGCATTTT,CASSQGGTSNQPQHF
TRBV5-4,-,TRBJ2-3,-,TGTGCCAGCAGCTTGTACCCCCGGGAGAGCACAGATACGCAGTATTTT,CASSLYPRESTDTQYF
TRBV30,-,TRBJ1-5,TRBD1,TGTGCCTGGAGTGACAGGGGGAATCAGCCCCAGCATTTT,CAWSDRGNQPQHF
TRBV27,-,TRBJ1-2,TRBD1,TGTGCCAGCAGTTCCCCGGGACAGGGGGACTATGGCTACACCTTC,CASSSPGQGDYGYTF
TRBV10-1,-,TRBJ2-7,-,TGCGCCAGCAGTGACGGCGGGGCTCCCTACGAGCAGTACTTC,CASSDGGAPYEQYF
TRBV14,-,TRBJ2-1,TRBD2,TGTGCCAGCAGCCCTGGACTAGCGGGAGGGGATGAGCAGTTCTTC,CASSPGLAGGDEQFF
TRBV4-2,-,TRBJ2-4,TRBD2,TGTGCCAGCAGCCAAGGGGGTAGCGGGAGCGAAAACATTCAGTACTTC,CASSQGGSGSENIQYF
TRBV18,-,TRBJ2-7,TRBD2,TGTGCCAGCTCATTTGGACTAGCGGGAGCAGAGCAGTACTTC,CASSFGLAGAEQYF
TRBV7-8,few,TRBJ1-5,-,TGTGCCAGCAGCCCCCGGGAGGGCTCGGGACAGCCCCAGCATTTT,CASSPREGSGQPQHF
TRBV7-8,-,TRBJ2-2,-,TGTGCCAGCAGCCTAAAGCGTAGACCGTGGACCGGGGAGCTGTTTTTT,CASSLKRRPWTGELFF
TRBV28,few,TRBJ1-1,TRBD1,TGTGCCAGCAGTTTTCGGGACAGCATGAACACTGAAGCTTTCTTT,CASSFRDSMNTEAFF
TRBV5-4,-,TRBJ1-1,-,TGTGCCAGCACCGTCGCGGGGGGCACTGAAGCTTTCTTT,CASTVAGGTEAFF
TRBV7-2,-,TRBJ1-4,-,TGTGCCAGCAGCATCACAGCTGGGGCGCATGAAAAACTGTTTTTT,CASSITAGAHEKLFF
TRBV19,once,TRBJ1-1,-,TGTGCCAGTAGTACCACGCCGGACTCGCTTACTTTT,CASSTTPDSLTF
TRBV4-1,-,TRBJ2-2,-,TGCGCCAGCAGCCAGGAACCGGGACTGAACACCGGGGAGCTGTTTTTT,CASSQEPGLNTGELFF
TRBV5-4,-,TRBJ2-1,-,TGTGCCAGCAGCCGCGGGGCGGACTACAATGAGCAGTTCTTC,CASSRGADYNEQFF
TRBV5-1,-,TRBJ1-2,TRBD1,TGCGCCAGCAGGCCACCCGGGACAGGGTTGTATGGCTACACCTTC,CASRPPGTGLYGYTF
TRBV18,-,TRBJ1-3,TRBD1,TGTGCCAGCTCACCTGGCGGAGGACAGGGGGCAAACACCATATATTTT,CASSPGGGQGANTIYF
TRBV18,-,TRBJ2-5,-,TGTGCCAGCTCACCGAGAGGGAGCGGTGAGACCCAGTACTTC,CASSPRGSGETQYF
TRBV27,-,TRBJ2-1,TRBD2,TGTGCCATCGGGACTAGCGGCTACAATGAGCAGTTCTTC,CAIGTSGYNEQFF
TRBV23-1,-,TRBJ1-2,-,TGCGCCAGCAGTCAGGGCAGGACTAACTATGGCTACACCTTC,CASSQGRTNYGYTF
TRBV30,few,TRBJ1-1,TRBD1,TGTGCCTGGGAGGACAGGGCAAACACTGAAGCTTTCTTT,CAWEDRANTEAFF
TRBV9,-,TRBJ2-1,TRBD2,TGTGCCAGCAGCGTAGGGGCTAGCGGCTCCTACAATGAGCAGTTCTTC,CASSVGASGSYNEQFF
TRBV28,-,TRBJ1-3,-,TGTGCCAGCAGTTGGCCGGGGGGAAACACCATATATTTT,CASSWPGGNTIYF
TRBV7-9,-,TRBJ1-1,-,TGTGCCAGCAGCTTAACGCGGGTTGACACTGAAGCTTTCTTT,CASSLTRVDTEAFF
TRBV28,-,TRBJ2-2,TRBD1,TGTGCCAGCAGTTTACCCGGGACAGGGGGGCCGGCCGGGGAGCTGTTTTTT,CASSLPGTGGPAGELFF
TRBV9,-,TRBJ1-5,-,TGTGCCAGCAGCGTAGCTCGAGGGTTGCGGGGCAATCAGCCCCAGCATTTT,CASSVARGLRGNQPQHF
TRBV9,-,TRBJ1-2,-,TGTGCCAGCAGCGTAGCTGACAGCTATGGCTACACCTTC,CASSVADSYGYTF
TRBV5-4,-,TRBJ2-6,-,TGTGCCAGCAGCTTACCAGGGAGGACTGGGGCCAACGTCCTGACTTTC,CASSLPGRTGANVLTF
TRBV5-5,-,TRBJ1-5,TRBD1,TGTGCCAGCAGCTTGGAGGAGGACAGGTTGCAGGGACAGCCCCAGCATTTT,CASSLEEDRLQGQPQHF
TRBV7-9,-,TRBJ1-4,TRBD1,TGTGCCAGCAGCCCAACAGGGGGCTCTAATGAAAAACTGTTTTTT,CASSPTGGSNEKLFF
TRBV15,-,TRBJ2-2,TRBD1,TGTGCCACCAGCCCCGGGACAGGGGCCGCCGGGGAGCTGTTTTTT,CATSPGTGAAGELFF